This record looks at one TCR beta chain sequence and its context. The data originate from a study of blood T cell repertoires in COVID-19. Method: immunoSEQ multiplex PCR; TCRdb's copy keeps in-frame clones and lacks some. The data contain under 350,000 clones, around 87% of them singletons. This CDR3 region has 15 residues. The V gene end was trimmed by 4 bases and the J gene end by 3 bases; junction bases not matched to a gene: 5. CDR1 GTSNPN and CDR2 SVGIG come from the germline V gene (reference sequence). The TCR originated in a man between 65 and 79 years old with acute or convalescent COVID-19. The rearrangement links TRBV30 to TRBJ2-3; 12 positions agree with TRBD2. Sequenced material: peripheral blood. CDR3 sequence reads: CAWNLLAGGTDTQYF. As DNA, the CDR3 is TGTGCCTGGAACCTGCTAGCGGGAGGGACAGATACGCAGTATTTT.